A single sample is the source of the 18 T cell receptor beta chains below, sequenced in a study of cytomegalovirus exposure and HLA in healthy donors. TCRdb's copy holds only in-frame clones and misses some; the assay was immunoSEQ multiplex PCR. The repertoire holds 300,000 to 450,000 clones, 75% to 90% seen once, with roughly 0.82% in the top ten. Specimen: PBMCs. The receptor source for this set is a woman aged 18 to 35 in good health and CMV-seronegative.

The chain employs TRBV27 and TRBJ2-7; D might be TRBD2 (6 bases). From germline, CDR1 is MNHEY and CDR2 SMNVEV (reference sequence). This CDR3 has 14 amino acids. V lost 5 bases to trimming and J lost 5 bases, with 16 bases between them. The CDR3 sequence: CASSPRRRGDEQYF. For the CDR3, the DNA is TGTGCCAGCAGTCCCCGGAGGCGGGGAGACGAGCAGTACTTC.

The genes are TRBV27 and TRBJ2-2; the D gene is possibly TRBD1 (6 bases). V lost 5 bases, J lost 1 base, and 17 bases lay in between. Germline lookup yields CDR1 MNHEY and CDR2 SMNVEV (reference sequence). The CDR3 extends over 17 amino acids. CDR3 coding DNA: TGTGCCAGCAGTGCTCAGGGGCCTCACTTGAACACCGGGGAGCTGTTTTTT. This codes for CASSAQGPHLNTGELFF.

This clone was counted once. This chain joins TRBV28 and TRBJ1-2; TRBD1 is a possible D gene (5 bases). Looked up from germline, CDR1 is MDHEN and CDR2 is SYDVKM. V was cut by 6 bases and J by 0 bases, with 8 bases left in between. This CDR3 is 13 amino acids long. In DNA, the CDR3 is TGTGCCAGCAGAGGGGCAGCTAACTATGGCTACACCTTC. It encodes CASRGAANYGYTF.

The gene calls are TRBV11-2 and TRBJ2-5; D not certain. Germline V CDR1 and CDR2: SGHAT, FQNNGV. The V and J ends lost 6 bases and 5 bases respectively, with 13 bases between them. The CDR3 spans 13 residues. The CDR3 sequence: CASSYKSWETQYF. CDR3 DNA: TGTGCCAGCAGTTATAAGAGTTGGGAGACCCAGTACTTC.

The sample holds one count of this clone. V and J are TRBV10-2 and TRBJ1-5; no reliable D call. Trimming removed 0 bases at V and 2 bases at J, with 5 bases between. This CDR3 has 14 residues. Germline values: CDR1 WSHSY, CDR2 SAAADI. Here the CDR3 DNA reads TGCGCCAGCAGTGAGTCAGGAGGCAATCAGCCCCAGCATTTT. Protein product: CASSESGGNQPQHF.

V and J are TRBV6-5 and TRBJ1-1, with no clear D. The CDR3 runs 14 residues. Germline lookup yields CDR1 MNHEY and CDR2 SVGAGI. V was cut by 2 bases and J by 5 bases, with 12 bases left in between. CDR3 DNA sequence: TGTGCCAGCAGTTACGGACTGACGCGAACTGAAGCTTTCTTT. This gives the protein CASSYGLTRTEAFF.

The chain combines TRBV5-1 with TRBJ1-1, with D perhaps TRBD1 (6 bases). Trimming stripped 0 bases from V and 4 bases from J, with 16 bases between. This CDR3 is built from 16 residues. Germline V gives CDR1 SGHRS, CDR2 YFSETQ. For the CDR3, the DNA is TGCGCCAGCAGCTTGGTGTGGGGGCCTGTGGGCACTGAAGCTTTCTTT. Translating it yields CASSLVWGPVGTEAFF.

The CDR3: CASSPRQARSYEQYF. CDR3 DNA: TGTGCCAGCAGTCCGCGACAGGCCCGCTCCTACGAGCAGTACTTC. V gene TRBV28 combines with J gene TRBJ2-7; possibly TRBD1 for D (6 bases). With 5 bases removed from V and 0 bases from J, the gap between germline ends came to 14 bases. The germline V gene has CDR1 MDHEN and CDR2 SYDVKM. The CDR3 sequence is 15 residues long.

V is TRBV4-2 and J is TRBJ2-3; 11 bases match TRBD2. With 1 base clipped from V and 0 bases from J, the junction kept 3 bases outside the gene matches. Germline loops: CDR1 LGHNA, CDR2 YNFKEQ. The CDR3 sequence is 17 residues long. CDR3 region: CASSQARTSGSTDTQYF. CDR3 nucleotide sequence: TGTGCCAGCAGCCAAGCACGGACTAGCGGGAGCACAGATACGCAGTATTTT.

V usage is TRBV4-1 and J usage is TRBJ1-3; 9 bases are shared with TRBD1. The V segment lost 5 bases and the J segment 2 bases; nucleotides outside the gene matches: 13. This CDR3 comprises 18 residues. Germline V gene data show CDR1 as MGHRA and CDR2 as YSYEKL. Here the CDR3 reads CASSVLRDRVTPGNTIYF. The DNA of the CDR3 is TGCGCCAGCAGCGTGCTCCGGGACAGGGTCACCCCTGGAAACACCATATATTTT.

This clone came up once. This chain links TRBV28 with TRBJ2-7, with 7 bases that match TRBD2. J was trimmed by 4 bases and V by 3 bases; bases with no gene match: 6. This CDR3 is 14 amino acids long. Germline V lookup: CDR1 MDHEN, CDR2 SYDVKM. The CDR3 DNA is TGTGCCAGCAGTTTGGGGGGGAAGGGATACGAGCAGTACTTC. Its translation is CASSLGGKGYEQYF.

The rearrangement joins TRBV5-4 to TRBJ2-5, with TRBD2 matching over 11 bases. CDR1 is SGHNT, CDR2 YYREEE, per germline (reference sequence). Unmatched junction bases numbered 5, after V lost 2 bases and J lost 2 bases. The CDR3 is made up of 16 amino acids. CDR3 bases: TGTGCCAGCAGCTTCGGACTAGCGGGCATACAAGAGACCCAGTACTTC. Translated: CASSFGLAGIQETQYF.

The chain uses TRBV29-1 and TRBJ1-1; TRBD1 matches 12 bases. V was clipped by 5 bases and J by 0 bases; unmatched bases: 10. Germline CDR1 reads SQVTM; CDR2 reads ANQGSEA. CDR3 size: 17 residues. The CDR3 region is CSVTGTGGRNMNTEAFF. The CDR3 nucleotides read TGCAGCGTTACCGGGACAGGGGGCCGTAATATGAACACTGAAGCTTTCTTT.

The rearrangement uses TRBV28 and TRBJ2-7, with TRBD1 matching over 11 bases. The CDR3 is 14 residues long. Per the germline V gene, CDR1 is MDHEN and CDR2 is SYDVKM. J lost 3 bases, V lost 6 bases, and 4 bases had no gene match. CDR3 coding DNA: TGTGCCAGCAGGAGGGACAGGGGGATCTACGAGCAGTACTTC. Translated: CASRRDRGIYEQYF.

V and J are TRBV7-6 and TRBJ1-5; D is ambiguous. Germline lookup yields CDR1 SGHVS and CDR2 FNYEAQ. The CDR3 has 13 residues. The germline V and J ends were trimmed by 1 base and 5 bases, with 6 bases remaining between them. CDR3 region: CASSLERDQPQHF. The CDR3 nucleotides are TGTGCCAGCAGCTTAGAGAGGGATCAGCCCCAGCATTTT.

This chain joins TRBV7-9 and TRBJ1-3; possible D gene TRBD1, 5 bases. With 7 bases removed from V and 0 bases from J, the gap between germline ends came to 16 bases. Germline CDR1 SEHNR, CDR2 FQNEAQ (reference sequence). The length of the CDR3 is 16 residues. CDR3 in amino acids: CASTSDGDSSGNTIYF. CDR3 nucleotide sequence: TGTGCCAGCACCTCAGACGGCGACAGCTCTGGAAACACCATATATTTT.

This clone occurred once. The V and J genes are TRBV9 and TRBJ1-3; 8 bases are shared with TRBD1. Germline V lookup: CDR1 SGDLS, CDR2 YYNGEE. With 4 bases clipped from V and 2 bases from J, the junction kept 8 bases outside the gene matches. The CDR3 runs 16 residues. This chain's CDR3 is CASSTQTGETGNTIYF. The CDR3 nucleotides read TGTGCCAGCAGCACCCAGACAGGGGAAACTGGAAACACCATATATTTT.

The rearrangement uses TRBV28 and TRBJ2-1; D is perhaps TRBD2 (5 bases). The CDR3 runs 16 residues. Between the trimmed V and J ends, which lost 3 bases and 4 bases, there was a span of 16 bases. CDR1 is MDHEN and CDR2 is SYDVKM in the germline V gene. As DNA, the CDR3 is TGTGCCAGCAGTTTTTTGGCCGGGATAAGGTACAATGAGCAGTTCTTC. Encoded protein: CASSFLAGIRYNEQFF.